Detailed here is one T cell receptor (beta chain). Its target is not known. This sample was included in a study of long-term antiretroviral therapy in people with HIV. Study-level findings and limits: Gathering of blood took place between the mid-2000s and the late 2010s, possibly under older ART regimens.

Each HIV participant was treated in the United States. It was version v3.0 of the immunoSEQ assay that was run at survey level. Only in-frame clones appear in the TCRdb table, and some are missing; sequencing was by immunoSEQ multiplex PCR. The table lists about 19,000 clones, roughly four fifths of them singletons. The TCR originated in a man between 50 and 59 years old with HIV. Here the sequenced sample was unsorted PBMCs, taken 2.2 years after starting antiretroviral therapy.

This CDR3 reads CASSVGSSTQETQYF. Written as DNA, the CDR3 is TGTGCCAGCAGCGTAGGGTCCTCCACCCAAGAGACCCAGTACTTC. The chain couples TRBV9 to TRBJ2-5, with no clear D. The germline V and J ends were trimmed by 0 bases and 1 base, with 10 bases remaining between them. Looked up from germline, CDR1 is SGDLS and CDR2 is YYNGEE. CDR3 length: 15 amino acids.